This entry concerns a single T cell receptor (beta chain). In the original processing: The assay estimated nucleated cells by amplifying reference gene primers. The assay was immunoSEQ multiplex PCR, and TCRdb's table has in-frame clones only and misses some. That table gives V, J and clone size, and the DNA gave D and trimming. The profile covers about 120,000 clones, with about three quarters appearing a single time and 5% to 7.5% taken by the ten largest. This record comes from a study of blood T cell repertoires in COVID-19. Sequences were obtained from peripheral blood. The source is a man in his 70s with acute or convalescent COVID-19.

CDR3 nucleotides: TGTGCCAGCAGCTTCCTAGCGGGCAAAGAGGGCACCGGGGAGCTGTTTTTT. Translation: CASSFLAGKEGTGELFF. This sequence joins TRBV5-8 and TRBJ2-2; 8 nucleotides agree with TRBD2. Germline CDR1 reads SGHTS; CDR2 reads YDEGEE. The CDR3 is made up of 17 amino acids. Trimming at V came to 2 bases and at J to 4 bases, leaving 10 bases not matched to a gene.